The 20 T cell receptor beta chains below were found in one sample sequenced in a study of blood T cell repertoires in COVID-19. TCRdb's table, derived via immunoSEQ multiplex PCR, lists solely in-frame clones and lacks some. The table includes about 140,000 clones, around 87% detected once. The specimen sequenced was peripheral blood. These receptors all come from a human donor in a cohort sampled during active COVID-19.

This rearrangement joins TRBV27 to TRBJ1-5; D unclear. Trimming took 7 bases from V and 6 from J, leaving 19 bases between them. Germline V CDR1 and CDR2: MNHEY, SMNVEV (reference sequence). The CDR3 sequence is 15 residues long. The CDR3 loop reads CASNSKGFRGQPQHF. The CDR3 DNA follows: TGTGCCAGCAATTCGAAAGGGTTTCGGGGTCAGCCCCAGCATTTT.

The chain recombines TRBV29-1 with TRBJ2-2, with a tentative D call TRBD2 (5 bases). This CDR3 comprises 12 residues. V was shortened by 7 bases and J by 7 bases, with 13 bases between the two germline ends. Per germline, CDR1 SQVTM and CDR2 ANQGSEA. The CDR3 sequence: CSAGLAVGELFF. The DNA of the CDR3 is TGCAGCGCTGGGCTAGCAGTCGGGGAGCTGTTTTTT.

The rearrangement links TRBV18 to TRBJ2-1; TRBD2 might be the D (6 bases). V shed 3 bases and J shed 0 bases, with 12 bases lying between them. The CDR3 runs 16 residues. Germline V gives CDR1 KGHSH, CDR2 LQKENI. The CDR3 DNA reads as TGTGCCAGCTCACCGTATCTAGCGAGCTCCTACAATGAGCAGTTCTTC. It translates to CASSPYLASSYNEQFF.

This rearrangement joins TRBV3-1 (or the pseudogene TRBV3-2) to TRBJ2-7, with 13 nucleotides matching TRBD2. The CDR3 extends over 17 amino acids. Germline V CDR1 and CDR2: LGHDT, YNNKEL (reference sequence). Trimming at V came to 1 base and at J to 2 bases, leaving 5 bases not matched to a gene. CDR3 sequence: CASSQGTSGGLTYEQYF. CDR3 in DNA: TGTGCCAGCAGCCAAGGGACTAGCGGGGGCCTTACCTACGAGCAGTACTTC.

V gene TRBV4-1 combines with J gene TRBJ2-1; 14 bases align to TRBD2. Germline V gene sequence: CDR1 MGHRA, CDR2 YSYEKL. The CDR3 extends over 17 amino acids. V lost 6 bases to trimming and J lost 6 bases; unmatched junction nucleotides: 10. The CDR3 loop is CASRYTRGTSGSNEQFF. The CDR3 DNA is TGCGCCAGCAGGTACACGCGAGGGACTAGCGGGAGCAATGAGCAGTTCTTC.

CDR3 coding DNA: TGCGCCAGCACCGGATCGGGGTCGAACGAGCAGTACTTC. Its protein is CASTGSGSNEQYF. This chain uses TRBV10-2 with TRBJ2-7; tentative D call: TRBD2 (5 bases). CDR3 size: 13 residues. The germline V gene encodes CDR1 WSHSY and CDR2 SAAADI. Trimming removed 7 bases at V and 5 bases at J, with 15 bases between.

This sequence joins TRBV2 and TRBJ2-3; 7 nucleotides align to TRBD2. In germline, CDR1 is SNHLY, CDR2 FYNNEI. V trimming: 5 bases; J trimming: 5 bases; junction bases outside the gene matches: 4. The CDR3 runs to 13 residues. CDR3 sequence reads: CASSREEGDTQYF. The CDR3 DNA sequence: TGTGCCAGCAGTCGGGAGGAGGGAGATACGCAGTATTTT.

This chain uses TRBV28 with TRBJ1-5; maybe TRBD1 (6 bases). The CDR3 covers 12 residues. Trimming removed 8 bases at V and 7 bases at J, with 12 bases between. Germline V gene sequence: CDR1 MDHEN, CDR2 SYDVKM. CDR3 sequence reads: CASAQGRQPQHF. The CDR3 nucleotides read TGTGCCAGCGCACAGGGACGACAGCCCCAGCATTTT.

This clone appeared a single time. The J gene is TRBJ2-5, the V gene TRBV18; D is possibly TRBD2 (6 bases). The CDR3 is 14 amino acids. Trimming took off 2 bases at V and 7 bases at J, with 14 bases between the two ends. Germline V gene data show CDR1 as KGHSH and CDR2 as LQKENI. The CDR3 DNA sequence: TGTGCCAGCTCACCATCGGGCGGGATGGGGACCCAGTACTTC. This codes for CASSPSGGMGTQYF.

The genes are TRBV2 and TRBJ2-2; 7 bases match TRBD1. V was pared by 2 bases and J by 3 bases, with 6 bases of the junction left unmatched. CDR1 SNHLY and CDR2 FYNNEI come from the germline V gene. The length of the CDR3 is 16 residues. In DNA, the CDR3 is TGTGCCAGCAGTGAAACGGGACAGCCCTACACCGGGGAGCTGTTTTTT. Translated: CASSETGQPYTGELFF.

The gene calls are TRBV3-1 (or the pseudogene TRBV3-2) and TRBJ1-2; perhaps TRBD1 as D (5 bases). The germline gives CDR1 LGHDT, CDR2 YNNKEL (reference sequence). The CDR3 is made up of 14 amino acids. V lost 3 bases to trimming and J lost 7 bases, with 15 bases between them. CDR3 loop: CASSHRQSSSGYTF. The CDR3 region has the DNA TGTGCCAGCAGCCATCGACAGAGCTCTAGTGGCTACACCTTC.

The chain carries TRBV28 and TRBJ2-2, with D possibly TRBD1 on 7 matching bases. The ends were cut back, 5 bases at V and 6 bases at J, with 13 bases in the middle. Per the germline V gene, CDR1 is MDHEN and CDR2 is SYDVKM. This CDR3 has 14 residues. The CDR3 spells CASSETGRPGELFF. The CDR3 region has the DNA TGTGCCAGCAGTGAGACAGGGAGGCCCGGGGAGCTGTTTTTT.

The chain joins TRBV10-3 to TRBJ2-3, with 8 bases aligning to TRBD2. CDR1 is ENHRY, CDR2 SYGVKD, per germline. CDR3 length: 14 amino acids. Trimming removed 10 bases from V and 3 bases from J; junction bases left unmatched: 9. CDR3 protein: CATRGRGETDTQYF. The CDR3 nucleotides read TGTGCCACCCGCGGGCGGGGGGAGACAGATACGCAGTATTTT.

The chain joins TRBV2 to TRBJ2-1; possible D gene TRBD2, 5 bases. Germline loops: CDR1 SNHLY, CDR2 FYNNEI. The V end lost 6 bases, the J end lost 10 bases, and 7 bases lay between the germline ends. The CDR3 is 10 amino acids. The CDR3 nucleotides read TGTGCCAGCAGCGGAGGCGAGCAGTTCTTC. It is translated as CASSGGEQFF.

V usage is TRBV9 and J usage is TRBJ2-1; D might be TRBD1 (6 bases). CDR1 and CDR2 from the germline V gene are SGDLS and YYNGEE. V dropped 4 bases and J dropped 5 bases, with 13 bases sitting between them. The CDR3 extends over 14 amino acids. The CDR3 sequence: CASSLTQGNNEQFF. CDR3 DNA: TGTGCCAGCAGCTTAACACAGGGTAACAATGAGCAGTTCTTC.

V and J are TRBV6-2 or TRBV6-3 and TRBJ2-3; 11 nucleotides line up with TRBD2. The V gene end was trimmed by 5 bases and the J gene end by 7 bases; junction bases not matched to a gene: 11. CDR1 is MNHEY, CDR2 SVGEGT, per germline. The CDR3 is made up of 16 amino acids. CDR3 DNA: TGTGCCAGCAGTACGGATTTAGCGGGGGGGACCTATACGCAGTATTTT. This sequence encodes CASSTDLAGGTYTQYF.

This rearrangement joins TRBV6-1 to TRBJ2-7, with 12 bases identical to TRBD2. This CDR3 comprises 15 residues. Germline trimming cut 6 bases from V and 7 bases from J; bases unmatched to any gene: 10. The germline CDR1 and CDR2 sequences are MNHNS and SASEGT. The CDR3 nucleotides are TGTGCCAGCAGCTCGACTAGCGGGAGTCTCCCAGAGCAGTACTTC. It yields the protein CASSSTSGSLPEQYF.

This clone has a single count. V is TRBV2 and J is TRBJ2-7; maybe TRBD2 (6 bases). CDR1 and CDR2 (germline): SNHLY, FYNNEI. There are 13 residues in the CDR3. The germline V and J ends were trimmed by 6 bases and 2 bases, with 11 bases remaining between them. CDR3 nucleotide sequence: TGTGCCAGCAGGGGCACGGGAGCCTACGAGCAGTACTTC. Its translation is CASRGTGAYEQYF. Full variable domain (outside the CDR3, taken from reference TRBV2 and TRBJ2-7): EPEVTQTPSHQVTQMGQEVILRCVPISNHLYFYWYRQILGQKVEFLVSFYNNEISEKSEIFDDQFSVERPDGSNFTLKIRSTKLEDSAMYFCASRGTGAYEQYFGPGTRLTVT.

The V and J genes are TRBV10-3 and TRBJ2-5; D perhaps matches TRBD1 (5 bases). The V gene lost 10 bases and the J gene lost 7 bases, with 16 bases spanning the gap. This CDR3 region has 12 residues. Germline V gene sequence: CDR1 ENHRY, CDR2 SYGVKD. CDR3: CATAKTEGTQYF. The CDR3 nucleotides read TGTGCCACGGCAAAGACAGAAGGGACCCAGTACTTC.

The chain couples TRBV5-6 to TRBJ1-2, with 9 bases lining up with TRBD1. The CDR3 totals 14 residues. Germline V CDR1 and CDR2: SGHDT, YYEEEE. The V segment lost 5 bases and the J segment 7 bases; nucleotides outside the gene matches: 9. CDR3 protein: CASRPTGGAGGYTF. CDR3 nucleotides: TGTGCCAGCAGACCCACAGGGGGCGCCGGTGGCTACACCTTC.